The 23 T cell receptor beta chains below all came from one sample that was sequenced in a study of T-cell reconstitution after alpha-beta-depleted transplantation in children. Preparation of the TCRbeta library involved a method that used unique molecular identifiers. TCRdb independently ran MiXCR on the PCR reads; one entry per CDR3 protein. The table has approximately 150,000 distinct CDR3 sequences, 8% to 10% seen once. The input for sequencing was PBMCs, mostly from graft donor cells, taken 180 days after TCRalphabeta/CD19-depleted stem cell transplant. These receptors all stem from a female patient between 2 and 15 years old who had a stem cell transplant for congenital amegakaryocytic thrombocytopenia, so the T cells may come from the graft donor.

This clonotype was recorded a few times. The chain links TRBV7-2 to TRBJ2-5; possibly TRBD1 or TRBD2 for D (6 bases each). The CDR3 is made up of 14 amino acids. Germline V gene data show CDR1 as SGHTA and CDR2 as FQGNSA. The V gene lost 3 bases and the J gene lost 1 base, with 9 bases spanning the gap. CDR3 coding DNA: TGTGCCAGCAGCTTTGGGGGGCCCCAAGAGACCCAGTACTTC. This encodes CASSFGGPQETQYF.

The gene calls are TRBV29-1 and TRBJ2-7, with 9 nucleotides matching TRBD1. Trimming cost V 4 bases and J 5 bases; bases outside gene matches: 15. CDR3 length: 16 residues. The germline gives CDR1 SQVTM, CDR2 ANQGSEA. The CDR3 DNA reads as TGCAGCGTTGCCGGGGGACAGGGACGCTTTCGGGACGAGCAGTACTTC. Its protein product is CSVAGGQGRFRDEQYF.

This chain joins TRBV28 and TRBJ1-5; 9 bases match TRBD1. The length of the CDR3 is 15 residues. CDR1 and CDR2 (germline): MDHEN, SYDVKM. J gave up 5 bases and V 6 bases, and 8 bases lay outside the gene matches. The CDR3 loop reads CASSLPGQGYQPQHF. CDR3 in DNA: TGTGCCAGCAGCCTACCGGGACAGGGCTATCAGCCCCAGCATTTT.

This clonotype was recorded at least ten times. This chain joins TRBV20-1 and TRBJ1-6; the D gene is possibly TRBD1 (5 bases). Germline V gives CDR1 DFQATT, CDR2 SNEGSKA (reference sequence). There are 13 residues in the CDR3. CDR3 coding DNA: TGCAGCTGCACTGTGGACATAAACTCACCCCTCCACTTT. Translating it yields CSCTVDINSPLHF.

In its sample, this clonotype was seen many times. The CDR3 here is CASSPLWAGYYNEQFF. CDR3 coding DNA: TGCGCCAGCAGCCCCCTTTGGGCGGGGTACTACAATGAGCAGTTCTTC. The chain couples TRBV5-1 to TRBJ2-1; a weak D match, TRBD2 (6 bases). The CDR3 spans 16 residues. Between the trimmed V and J ends, which lost 4 bases and 3 bases, there was a span of 17 bases. CDR1 and CDR2 from the germline V gene are SGHRS and YFSETQ.

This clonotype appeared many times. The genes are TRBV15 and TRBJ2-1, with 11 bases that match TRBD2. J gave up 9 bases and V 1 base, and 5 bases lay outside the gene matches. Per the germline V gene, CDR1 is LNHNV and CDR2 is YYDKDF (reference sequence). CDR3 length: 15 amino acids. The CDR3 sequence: CATSRGLAGGTEQFF. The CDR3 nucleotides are TGTGCCACCAGCAGAGGGCTAGCGGGAGGCACTGAGCAGTTCTTC.

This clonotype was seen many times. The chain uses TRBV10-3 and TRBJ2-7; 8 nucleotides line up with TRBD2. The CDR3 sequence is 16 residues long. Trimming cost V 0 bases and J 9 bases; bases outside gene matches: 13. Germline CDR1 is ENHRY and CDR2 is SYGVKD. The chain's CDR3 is CAISESMAGGTDGQYF. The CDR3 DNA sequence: TGTGCCATCAGTGAGTCGATGGCGGGAGGTACCGACGGGCAGTACTTC.

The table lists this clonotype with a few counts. In nucleotides, the CDR3 is TGTGCCTGGAGCTCTCAAGAGACCCAGTACTTC. Translation: CAWSSQETQYF. The rearrangement links TRBV30 to TRBJ2-5; D is ambiguous. Trimming took off 3 bases at V and 2 bases at J, with 4 bases between the two ends. The CDR3 runs to 11 residues. Germline loops: CDR1 GTSNPN, CDR2 SVGIG (reference sequence).

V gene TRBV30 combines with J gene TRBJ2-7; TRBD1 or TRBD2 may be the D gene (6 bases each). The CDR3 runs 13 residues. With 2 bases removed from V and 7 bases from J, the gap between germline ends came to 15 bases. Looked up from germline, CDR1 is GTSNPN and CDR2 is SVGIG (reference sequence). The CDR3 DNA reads TGTGCCTGGAGTCTGGGGGGCCGCGATGAGCAGTACTTC. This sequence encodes CAWSLGGRDEQYF.

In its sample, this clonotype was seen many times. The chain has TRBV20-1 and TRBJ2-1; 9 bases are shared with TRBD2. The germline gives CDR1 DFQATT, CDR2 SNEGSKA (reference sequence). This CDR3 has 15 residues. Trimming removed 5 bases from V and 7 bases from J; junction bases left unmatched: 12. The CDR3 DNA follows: TGCAGTGCTCCCAGAAGCTTAGCGGGGGCGAATGAGCAGTTCTTC. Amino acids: CSAPRSLAGANEQFF.

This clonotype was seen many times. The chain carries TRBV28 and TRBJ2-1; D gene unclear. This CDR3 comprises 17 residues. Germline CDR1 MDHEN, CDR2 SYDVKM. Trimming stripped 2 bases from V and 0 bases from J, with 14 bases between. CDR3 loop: CASSLGRRLISYNEQFF. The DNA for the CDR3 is TGTGCCAGCAGTTTAGGCAGGCGACTCATCTCCTACAATGAGCAGTTCTTC.

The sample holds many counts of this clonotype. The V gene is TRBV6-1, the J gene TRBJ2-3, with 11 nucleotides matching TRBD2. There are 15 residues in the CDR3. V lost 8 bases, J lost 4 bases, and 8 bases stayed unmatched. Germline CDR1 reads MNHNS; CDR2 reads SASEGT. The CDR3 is CASRPLAGVPDTQYF. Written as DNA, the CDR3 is TGTGCCAGCCGTCCACTAGCGGGGGTTCCAGATACGCAGTATTTT.

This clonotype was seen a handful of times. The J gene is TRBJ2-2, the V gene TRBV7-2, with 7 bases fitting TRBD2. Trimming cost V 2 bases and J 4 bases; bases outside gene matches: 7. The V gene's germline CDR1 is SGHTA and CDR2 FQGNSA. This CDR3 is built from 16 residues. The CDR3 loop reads CASSLMGGSTTGELFF. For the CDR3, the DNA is TGTGCCAGCAGCTTAATGGGGGGGAGCACCACCGGGGAGCTGTTTTTT.

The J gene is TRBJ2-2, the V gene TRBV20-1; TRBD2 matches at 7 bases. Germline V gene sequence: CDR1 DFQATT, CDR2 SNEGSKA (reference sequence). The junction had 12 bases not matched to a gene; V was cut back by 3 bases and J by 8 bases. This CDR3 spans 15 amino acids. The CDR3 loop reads CSASNPRQGGGELFF. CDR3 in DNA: TGCAGTGCTAGCAACCCTCGCCAGGGAGGGGGGGAGCTGTTTTTT.

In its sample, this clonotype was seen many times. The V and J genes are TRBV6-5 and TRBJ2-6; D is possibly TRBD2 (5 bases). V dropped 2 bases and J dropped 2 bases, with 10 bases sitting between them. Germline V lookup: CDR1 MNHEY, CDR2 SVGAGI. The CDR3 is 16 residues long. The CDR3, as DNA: TGTGCCAGCAGTTACCGATCCGGGGCTGGGGCCAACGTCCTGACTTTC. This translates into CASSYRSGAGANVLTF.

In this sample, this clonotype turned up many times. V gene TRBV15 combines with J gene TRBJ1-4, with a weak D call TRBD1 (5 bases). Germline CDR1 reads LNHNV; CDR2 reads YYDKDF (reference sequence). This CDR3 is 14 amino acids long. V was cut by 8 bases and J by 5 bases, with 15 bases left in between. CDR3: CATRSSGGNEKLFF. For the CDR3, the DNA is TGTGCCACCCGGAGCTCGGGGGGAAATGAAAAACTGTTTTTT.

CDR3 DNA: TGTGCCAATTCGGGGACCGGGGCCAACGTCCTGACTTTC. Translation: CANSGTGANVLTF. The V and J genes are TRBV7-9 and TRBJ2-6; D assignment may be TRBD1 or TRBD2 (5 bases each). Germline CDR1 SEHNR, CDR2 FQNEAQ (reference sequence). V gave up 10 bases and J gave up 4 bases, with 11 bases separating them. This CDR3 contains 13 residues.

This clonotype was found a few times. For the CDR3, the DNA is TGTGCCAGCAGTACCGGGACAGCCTACAATGAGCAGTTCTTC. This encodes CASSTGTAYNEQFF. The chain couples TRBV12-3 or TRBV12-4 to TRBJ2-1, with 7 bases that match TRBD1. V gave up 5 bases and J gave up 2 bases; unmatched junction bases: 3. The CDR3 is 14 amino acids.

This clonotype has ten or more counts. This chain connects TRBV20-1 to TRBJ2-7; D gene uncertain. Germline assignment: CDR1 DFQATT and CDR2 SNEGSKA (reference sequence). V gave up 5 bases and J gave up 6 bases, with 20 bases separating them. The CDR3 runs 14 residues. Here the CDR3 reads CSADLKTPGPEQYF. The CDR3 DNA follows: TGCAGTGCTGATCTAAAAACTCCCGGCCCCGAGCAGTACTTC.

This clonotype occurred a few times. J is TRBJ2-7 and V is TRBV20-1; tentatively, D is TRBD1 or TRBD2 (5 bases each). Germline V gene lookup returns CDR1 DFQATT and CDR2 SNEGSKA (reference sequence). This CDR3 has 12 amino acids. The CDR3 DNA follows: TGCAAGACGGGACCGACATCCTACGAGCAGTACTTC. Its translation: CKTGPTSYEQYF.

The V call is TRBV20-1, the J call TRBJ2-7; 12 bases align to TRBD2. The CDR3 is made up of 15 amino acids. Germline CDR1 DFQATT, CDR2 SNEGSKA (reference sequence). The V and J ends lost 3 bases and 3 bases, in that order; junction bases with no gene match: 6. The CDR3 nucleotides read TGCAGTGCTAGGACTAGCGGGAGCCAAAACTACGAGCAGTACTTC. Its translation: CSARTSGSQNYEQYF.

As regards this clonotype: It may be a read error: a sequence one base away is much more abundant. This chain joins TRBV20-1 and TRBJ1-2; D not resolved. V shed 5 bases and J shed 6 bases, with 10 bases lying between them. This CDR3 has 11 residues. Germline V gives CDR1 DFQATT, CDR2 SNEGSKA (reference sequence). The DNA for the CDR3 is TGCAGTGCTGGTCTAACCGATGGCTACACCTTC. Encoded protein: CSAGLTDGYTF.

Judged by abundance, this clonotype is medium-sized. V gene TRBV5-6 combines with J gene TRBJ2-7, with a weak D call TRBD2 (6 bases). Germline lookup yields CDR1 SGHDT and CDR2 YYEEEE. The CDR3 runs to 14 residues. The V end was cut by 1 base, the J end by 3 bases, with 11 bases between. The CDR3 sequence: CASSLYGSVYEQYF. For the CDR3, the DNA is TGTGCCAGCAGCTTGTACGGGAGCGTCTACGAGCAGTACTTC.